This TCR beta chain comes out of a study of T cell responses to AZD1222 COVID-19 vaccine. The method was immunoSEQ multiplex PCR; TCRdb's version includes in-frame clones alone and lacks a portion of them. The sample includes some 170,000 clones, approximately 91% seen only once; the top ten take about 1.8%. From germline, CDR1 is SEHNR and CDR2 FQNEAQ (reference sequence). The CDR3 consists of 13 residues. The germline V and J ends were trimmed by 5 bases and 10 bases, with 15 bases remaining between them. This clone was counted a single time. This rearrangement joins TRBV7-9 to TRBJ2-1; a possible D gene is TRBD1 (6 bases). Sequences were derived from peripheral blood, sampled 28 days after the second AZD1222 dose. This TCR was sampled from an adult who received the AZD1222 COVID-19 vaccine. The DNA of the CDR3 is TGTGCCAGCAGCCCCTGGACAGCACCCGAGCAGTTCTTC. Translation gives CASSPWTAPEQFF.